This TCR beta chain was observed in a study of technical replicates of blood from several donors. Data came from immunoSEQ multiplex PCR; TCRdb stores just in-frame clones and leaves some out. Among more than 65,000 clones listed, around 92% were seen once. This CDR3 spans 15 amino acids. The V and J ends lost 0 bases and 4 bases, in that order; junction bases with no gene match: 7. Germline loops: CDR1 GTSNPN, CDR2 SVGIG (reference sequence). A single count supports this clone. The V and J genes are TRBV30 and TRBJ2-7; 9 bases are a match to TRBD1. The clonotype was recovered from a human donor in good health. Some clones in this sample may be carry-over from other donors' samples. Sequencing was done on a sample of T cells isolated from PBMCs. In DNA form, the CDR3 reads TGTGCCTGGAGTGTACAGGGGGCGCGTTATTACGAGCAGTACTTC. Translation gives CAWSVQGARYYEQYF.